This T cell receptor (beta chain) stems from a study of cytomegalovirus exposure and HLA in healthy donors. Study-level results: A missense variant in DCLRE1C was later tied to TCR beta V- and J-gene trimming. Earlier analysis found most TCR beta V segments productive about 87% or about 30% of the time. TRBV6-2, TRBV6-3 and some other V segments were unresolvable in 87-base-pair reads.

13 Jbeta primers and 60 Vbeta primers were used for the PCR. The repertoire was sequenced with immunoSEQ multiplex PCR; TCRdb's copy has only in-frame clones and lacks some. The repertoire holds some 250,000 clones, with roughly 82% as singletons. The CDR3 covers 16 residues. V lost 2 bases, J lost 4 bases, and 17 bases lay in between. CDR1 is SEHNR, CDR2 FQNEAQ, per germline (reference sequence). In this sample, this clone turned up a few times. Its antigen is not known. Sample: PBMCs. The sequence came from a woman aged 40 to 50 in good health and CMV-seropositive. The chain uses TRBV7-9 and TRBJ1-2; D may be TRBD1 (6 bases). The CDR3 is CASSLPYRAWSYGYTF. CDR3 coding DNA: TGTGCCAGCAGCTTACCATACAGGGCTTGGAGCTATGGCTACACCTTC. Combining the CDR3 with reference TRBV7-9 and TRBJ1-2 gives the whole variable domain DTGVSQNPRHKITKRGQNVTFRCDPISEHNRLYWYRQTLGQGPEFLTYFQNEAQLEKSRLLSDRFSAERPKGSFSTLEIQRTEQGDSAMYLCASSLPYRAWSYGYTFGSGTRLTVV.